This T cell receptor beta chain was captured in a study of blood T cell repertoires in COVID-19. This CDR3 spans 16 amino acids. CDR1 is SGHTA and CDR2 is FQGTGA in the germline V gene. V lost 0 bases, J lost 8 bases, and 12 bases stayed unmatched. Generated by immunoSEQ multiplex PCR, the TCRdb table keeps only in-frame clones and is missing some. The data contain under 250,000 clones, about 83% of them seen just once; the ten biggest clones take up 4%. In this sample, this clone turned up once. The receptor's source is a man aged 45-65 years with acute or convalescent COVID-19. The chain employs TRBV7-3 and TRBJ1-1, with 7 bases matching TRBD1. Source material: peripheral blood. CDR3 DNA: TGTGCCAGCAGCTTAACGGGGGGACAGCCAGTACTAGAAGCTTTCTTT. Its protein product is CASSLTGGQPVLEAFF.